These 23 T cell receptor beta chains share one sample of origin, sequenced in a study of T cells expressing NK-cell markers. From its re-call of the 5' RACE reads, TCRdb lists each CDR3 protein once, without DNA. Recorded for this sample: roughly 150,000 distinct CDR3 sequences. The sample taken for sequencing was blood T cells: a sorted CD56 or NKG2C T cell subset, CD4+ or CD8+ T cells, or bulk PBMC T cells (not recorded which). These receptors came from a woman between 18 and 70 years old in good health.

The chain combines TRBV5-1 with TRBJ2-3; TCRdb calls TRBD2, which cannot be checked without DNA. CDR3 length: 16 residues. From germline, CDR1 is SGHRS and CDR2 YFSETQ. CDR3 region: CASRRAGGHSTDTQYF.

This chain uses TRBV23-1 with TRBJ1-5; TCRdb's D gene call, TRBD1, goes unchecked for lack of DNA. TRBV23-1 is known as an ORF, though its function is uncertain. This CDR3 comprises 16 residues. This chain's CDR3 is CASSQSGTGANQPQHF.

CDR3 protein: CASSSTSLITGELFF. The V and J genes are TRBV5-1 and TRBJ2-2; TCRdb reports TRBD2, a call that lacks DNA to check it against. The CDR3 loop spans 15 amino acids. CDR1 SGHRS and CDR2 YFSETQ come from the germline V gene.

This chain uses TRBV4-2 with TRBJ1-1. There are 14 residues in the CDR3. The germline CDR1 and CDR2 sequences are LGHNA and YNFKEQ. The CDR3 region is CASSQGERGVEAFF.

The chain employs TRBV4-1 and TRBJ2-7; TCRdb picks TRBD2, but there is no DNA to check that call. CDR1 and CDR2 (germline): MGHRA, YSYEKL. The CDR3 runs to 15 residues. CDR3 loop: CASSQEAGGYGEQYF.

The chain has TRBV6-1 and TRBJ1-1; TCRdb returns TRBD1, unconfirmable since there is no DNA. The CDR3 spans 14 residues. Germline assignment: CDR1 MNHNS and CDR2 SASEGT. This CDR3 reads CASTNDRGNTEAFF.

This chain connects TRBV15 to TRBJ1-1. This CDR3 contains 12 residues. Germline lookup yields CDR1 LNHNV and CDR2 YYDKDF (reference sequence). CDR3 protein: CATSREGGEAFF.

The chain employs TRBV6-1 and TRBJ2-3; no DNA is available, so the TRBD2 call from TCRdb remains unchecked. The CDR3 has 13 residues. CDR1 is MNHNS, CDR2 SASEGT, per germline. The CDR3 region is CASSESGLATQYF.

CDR3 residues: CASSLGIRDLTYEQYF. The chain carries TRBV5-1 and TRBJ2-7; TCRdb's assignment of TRBD2 cannot be checked, as there is no DNA. The CDR3 totals 16 residues. Germline assignment: CDR1 SGHRS and CDR2 YFSETQ.

V is TRBV5-5 and J is TRBJ2-1; TCRdb picks TRBD2, but there is no DNA to check that call. Per the germline V gene, CDR1 is SGHKS and CDR2 is YYEKEE (reference sequence). The CDR3 consists of 17 residues. This CDR3 is CASSILAGISSYNEQFF.

The rearrangement uses TRBV5-1 and TRBJ2-3. The CDR3 has 15 residues. Germline CDR1 SGHRS, CDR2 YFSETQ. CDR3 amino acids: CASSLDFHSTDTQYF.

The V and J genes are TRBV2 and TRBJ1-4; TCRdb indicates TRBD1, and absent DNA this call remains unverified. This CDR3 has 14 residues. CDR1 and CDR2 from the germline V gene are SNHLY and FYNNEI. This CDR3 reads CASSGRTGEEKLFF.

The J gene is TRBJ2-3, the V gene TRBV7-3; TCRdb's assignment of TRBD1 cannot be checked, as there is no DNA. Germline loops: CDR1 SGHTA, CDR2 FQGTGA. This CDR3 has 17 amino acids. The chain's CDR3 is CASSLRPPGGGTDTQYF.

This chain connects TRBV7-2 to TRBJ1-2; with no DNA, the TCRdb D assignment of TRBD1 cannot be verified. The CDR3 runs to 13 residues. Germline CDR1 SGHTA, CDR2 FQGNSA. CDR3 residues: CASSRQGDKGYTF.

The rearrangement links TRBV4-1 to TRBJ2-5; no DNA is available, so the TRBD2 call from TCRdb remains unchecked. The CDR3 length is 16 residues. Per germline, CDR1 MGHRA and CDR2 YSYEKL. CDR3 residues: CASSQPIGLAGETQYF.

This rearrangement joins TRBV12-3 or TRBV12-4 to TRBJ2-7; no DNA is available, so the TRBD1 call from TCRdb remains unchecked. CDR3 length: 14 amino acids. The CDR3 region is CASSSTGRMEVQYF.

The V and J genes are TRBV6-1 and TRBJ2-1; TCRdb's D call of TRBD2 is untestable without DNA. The CDR3 consists of 15 residues. CDR1 is MNHNS and CDR2 is SASEGT in the germline V gene. CDR3: CASSQPGLEYNEQFF.

The gene calls are TRBV7-3 and TRBJ1-2; checking the TCRdb D call of TRBD1 is not possible without DNA. CDR3 length equals 13 residues. In germline, CDR1 is SGHTA, CDR2 FQGTGA. This CDR3 is CASRDRVDYGYTF. The variable domain in full, completed from reference TRBV7-3 and TRBJ1-2, reads GAGVSQTPSNKVTEKGKYVELRCDPISGHTALYWYRQSLGQGPEFLIYFQGTGAADDSGLPNDRFFAVRPEGSVSTLKIQRTERGDSAVYLCASRDRVDYGYTFGSGTRLTVV.

V is TRBV2 and J is TRBJ1-4. CDR1 is SNHLY, CDR2 FYNNEI, per germline. The length of the CDR3 is 11 residues. CDR3 region: CASGFSEKLFF.

The genes are TRBV30 and TRBJ2-7. Germline V CDR1 and CDR2: GTSNPN, SVGIG (reference sequence). The CDR3 spans 12 residues. CDR3 sequence: CAWSVHRREQYF. Drawing the rest from reference TRBV30 and TRBJ2-7, the complete variable domain is SQTIHQWPATLVQPVGSPLSLECTVEGTSNPNLYWYRQAAGRGLQLLFYSVGIGQISSEVPQNLSASRPQDRQFILSSKKLLLSDSGFYLCAWSVHRREQYFGPGTRLTVT.

V gene TRBV20-1 combines with J gene TRBJ1-5; TCRdb outputs TRBD1, but without DNA this stays unchecked. CDR3 length: 17 amino acids. Germline CDR1 is DFQATT and CDR2 is SNEGSKA (reference sequence). CDR3 sequence reads: CSAYVGTGPYSNQPQHF.

This rearrangement joins TRBV3-1 to TRBJ2-5; TCRdb lists TRBD2, though no DNA is available to test this call. CDR1 is LGHDT, CDR2 YNNKEL, per germline (reference sequence). This CDR3 has 18 amino acids. CDR3 sequence reads: CASSPEDGLAGDQETQYF.

The chain carries TRBV20-1 and TRBJ2-3; the TCRdb D gene call, TRBD2, has no DNA to confirm it. CDR1 is DFQATT, CDR2 SNEGSKA, per germline (reference sequence). The CDR3 contains 16 residues. Here the CDR3 reads CSARGNSGRSTDTQYF.